The clone carrying this T cell receptor (beta chain) occurred once. Other DNA sequences of this sample code for an identical CDR3. This sample stems from a study of cytomegalovirus exposure and HLA in healthy donors. The ends lost 4 bases at V and 1 base at J; junction bases unmatched: 1. The CDR3 consists of 14 residues. The germline V gene encodes CDR1 MNHNS and CDR2 SASEGT. PCR amplification relied on 60 Vbeta primers (plus 13 Jbeta primers). TCRdb's table, derived via immunoSEQ multiplex PCR, lists solely in-frame clones and lacks some. Of 150,000 to 200,000 clones in the sample, around three quarters were seen once.

Sequencing input: PBMCs. This clonotype was sampled from a middle-aged woman in good health and CMV-seronegative. This chain joins TRBV6-1 and TRBJ2-5; 9 nucleotides line up with TRBD2. The CDR3 reads CASSGTSVQETQYF. Here the CDR3 DNA reads TGTGCCAGCAGTGGGACTAGCGTCCAAGAGACCCAGTACTTC.